This is a list of T cell receptor beta chains from one sample in a study of cytomegalovirus exposure and HLA in healthy donors. Data came from immunoSEQ multiplex PCR; TCRdb stores just in-frame clones and leaves some out. The sample includes fewer than 200,000 clones, roughly 79% seen only once; the top ten take roughly 4.9%. The sample consisted of PBMCs. These receptor sequences come from a woman aged 18-29 years in good health and CMV-seropositive. CDR3s include the opening cysteine and the closing phenylalanine or tryptophan. The D gene is left open where the match is weak. Rows give clone size only sometimes, using once, few, many, or a class for an expanded clone.

v_call: TRBV5-1; clone_size: NA; j_call: TRBJ1-5; d_call: NA; cdr3_nt: TGCGCCAGCAGCTTGGAACCACAAACAGCGGTTGGGAGGCCCCAGCATTTT; cdr3_aa: CASSLEPQTAVGRPQHF
v_call: TRBV11-2; clone_size: NA; j_call: TRBJ2-1; d_call: NA; cdr3_nt: TGTGCCAGCAGCCGCGACAATGAGCAGTTCTTC; cdr3_aa: CASSRDNEQFF
v_call: TRBV30; clone_size: few; j_call: TRBJ2-7; d_call: NA; cdr3_nt: TGTGCCTGGGTTTCTCCAGGGGGGAGTTTTCTTGAGCAGTACTTC; cdr3_aa: CAWVSPGGSFLEQYF
v_call: TRBV6-9; clone_size: NA; j_call: TRBJ2-1; d_call: TRBD2; cdr3_nt: TGTGCCAGCAGTCTTTGGACTAGCGAATTCTTC; cdr3_aa: CASSLWTSEFF
v_call: TRBV11-2; clone_size: once; j_call: TRBJ1-3; d_call: TRBD1; cdr3_nt: TGTGCCAGCAGCCCCCGGGACAGGGAAGGAAACACCATATATTTT; cdr3_aa: CASSPRDREGNTIYF
v_call: TRBV7-6; clone_size: once; j_call: TRBJ1-1; d_call: TRBD1; cdr3_nt: TGTGCCAGCAGCTCGGACAGGGTGCGGGCTTTCTTT; cdr3_aa: CASSSDRVRAFF
v_call: TRBV11-2; clone_size: many; j_call: TRBJ2-7; d_call: NA; cdr3_nt: TGTGCCAGCAGCTTAGGGGACACGCACTACGAGCAGTACTTC; cdr3_aa: CASSLGDTHYEQYF
v_call: TRBV7-9; clone_size: NA; j_call: TRBJ2-5; d_call: TRBD2; cdr3_nt: TGTGCCAGCAGCCCCATGGCGGGGGGGGCAGGAGAGACCCAGTACTTC; cdr3_aa: CASSPMAGGAGETQYF
v_call: TRBV5-1; clone_size: NA; j_call: TRBJ1-1; d_call: NA; cdr3_nt: TGCGCCAGCAGCTGGGGGGGGGAGAGGACTGAAGCTTTCTTT; cdr3_aa: CASSWGGERTEAFF
v_call: TRBV7-7; clone_size: NA; j_call: TRBJ2-2; d_call: NA; cdr3_nt: TGTGCCAGCAGCTTAGGGCCCGGGATGCATGCCGGGGAGCTGTTTTTC; cdr3_aa: CASSLGPGMHAGELFF
v_call: TRBV6-6; clone_size: NA; j_call: TRBJ1-5; d_call: NA; cdr3_nt: TGTGCCAGCAGACAGGTCAATCAGCCCCAGCATTTT; cdr3_aa: CASRQVNQPQHF
v_call: TRBV10-3; clone_size: few; j_call: TRBJ1-2; d_call: NA; cdr3_nt: TGTGCCATCAGTGAGGGAGGGATTGGCTACACCTTC; cdr3_aa: CAISEGGIGYTF
v_call: TRBV5-6; clone_size: once; j_call: TRBJ1-4; d_call: NA; cdr3_nt: TGTGCCAGCAGCTGGAGGGTCTCTGGAGAAAAACTGTTTTTT; cdr3_aa: CASSWRVSGEKLFF
v_call: TRBV18; clone_size: NA; j_call: TRBJ2-5; d_call: TRBD2; cdr3_nt: TGTGCCAGCTCACCACTTCGACTTACGGGGGGGTACCAAGAGACCCAGTACTTC; cdr3_aa: CASSPLRLTGGYQETQYF
v_call: TRBV5-1; clone_size: NA; j_call: TRBJ2-2; d_call: NA; cdr3_nt: TGCGCCAGCAGCTTAGGGGGCACCGGGGAGCTGTTTTTT; cdr3_aa: CASSLGGTGELFF
v_call: TRBV19; clone_size: NA; j_call: TRBJ2-1; d_call: TRBD2; cdr3_nt: TGTGCCAGTAGTAGCAGCGGGGGGCCTAATGAGCAGTTCTTC; cdr3_aa: CASSSSGGPNEQFF
v_call: TRBV6-5; clone_size: NA; j_call: TRBJ1-6; d_call: TRBD1; cdr3_nt: TGTGCCAGCAGGAGGGGGCTGAATTCACCCCTCCACTTT; cdr3_aa: CASRRGLNSPLHF
v_call: TRBV29-1; clone_size: NA; j_call: TRBJ1-1; d_call: NA; cdr3_nt: TGCAGCGTTGCCCCCCCCATGAACACTGAAGCTTTCTTT; cdr3_aa: CSVAPPMNTEAFF
v_call: TRBV30; clone_size: NA; j_call: TRBJ2-2; d_call: NA; cdr3_nt: TGTGCCTGGAGTACCCTCAGCCGACAGCACACCGGGGAGCTGTTTTTT; cdr3_aa: CAWSTLSRQHTGELFF
v_call: TRBV7-2; clone_size: NA; j_call: TRBJ2-6; d_call: NA; cdr3_nt: TGTGCCAGCAGCTTCTTTACTTCTGGGGCCAACGTCCTGACTTTC; cdr3_aa: CASSFFTSGANVLTF
v_call: TRBV30; clone_size: NA; j_call: TRBJ2-1; d_call: NA; cdr3_nt: TGTGCCTGGGCGGACAGTTCCTACAATGAGCAGTTCTTC; cdr3_aa: CAWADSSYNEQFF
v_call: TRBV27; clone_size: once; j_call: TRBJ2-3; d_call: TRBD2; cdr3_nt: TGTGCCAGCAGCGGATTATTTACAGCGGGGGCTGGAGATACGCAGTATTTT; cdr3_aa: CASSGLFTAGAGDTQYF
v_call: TRBV29-1; clone_size: NA; j_call: TRBJ1-1; d_call: NA; cdr3_nt: TGCAGCGTGGCAAACACTGAAGCTTTCTTT; cdr3_aa: CSVANTEAFF
v_call: TRBV6-5; clone_size: NA; j_call: TRBJ1-1; d_call: TRBD1; cdr3_nt: TGTGCCAGCAGTTTGGACAGGATTGAAGCTTTCTTT; cdr3_aa: CASSLDRIEAFF
v_call: TRBV11-2; clone_size: NA; j_call: TRBJ1-6; d_call: NA; cdr3_nt: TGTGCCAGCAGCTTAGATCCCGGGATGGCACCCCTCCACTTT; cdr3_aa: CASSLDPGMAPLHF
v_call: TRBV5-6; clone_size: NA; j_call: TRBJ1-5; d_call: TRBD1; cdr3_nt: TGTGCCAGCAGTGGACAGGGGGCAGGGCAGCCCCAGCATTTT; cdr3_aa: CASSGQGAGQPQHF
v_call: TRBV9; clone_size: NA; j_call: TRBJ1-1; d_call: TRBD1; cdr3_nt: TGTGCCAGCAGCGCGACGGACAGGGAGAACACTGAAGCTTTCTTT; cdr3_aa: CASSATDRENTEAFF
v_call: TRBV5-6; clone_size: once; j_call: TRBJ1-2; d_call: TRBD1; cdr3_nt: TGTGCCAGCAGCGGCGGGGTGACAGGGGCCTATGGCTACACCTTC; cdr3_aa: CASSGGVTGAYGYTF
v_call: TRBV6-4; clone_size: NA; j_call: TRBJ2-1; d_call: TRBD2; cdr3_nt: TGTGCCAGCAGTGAGGGGACTAGCGGGGACAATGAGCAGTTCTTC; cdr3_aa: CASSEGTSGDNEQFF
v_call: TRBV2; clone_size: NA; j_call: TRBJ1-6; d_call: NA; cdr3_nt: TGTGCCAGCAACCACGGGAGACCTAGGAATTCACCCCTCCACTTT; cdr3_aa: CASNHGRPRNSPLHF
v_call: TRBV10-3; clone_size: NA; j_call: TRBJ1-1; d_call: TRBD1; cdr3_nt: TGTGCCATCAGTGGAGGGGGCGGCACTGAAGCTTTCTTT; cdr3_aa: CAISGGGGTEAFF
v_call: TRBV11-2; clone_size: once; j_call: TRBJ2-7; d_call: NA; cdr3_nt: TGTGCCAGCAGCTTGGATACCGACAGGCTCTACGAGCAGTACTTC; cdr3_aa: CASSLDTDRLYEQYF
v_call: TRBV19; clone_size: few; j_call: TRBJ2-3; d_call: TRBD2; cdr3_nt: TGTGCCAGTAGGTATACTAGCGGCGGGGGCACAGATACGCAGTATTTT; cdr3_aa: CASRYTSGGGTDTQYF
v_call: TRBV10-3; clone_size: NA; j_call: TRBJ1-2; d_call: NA; cdr3_nt: TGTGCCATCAGTGGTCAGGGTGGGGATGGCTACACCTTC; cdr3_aa: CAISGQGGDGYTF
v_call: TRBV4-1; clone_size: NA; j_call: TRBJ2-7; d_call: NA; cdr3_nt: TGCGCCAGCAGCCAAGATCTGGCCAGCTCCTACGAGCAGTACTTC; cdr3_aa: CASSQDLASSYEQYF
v_call: TRBV29-1; clone_size: NA; j_call: TRBJ1-5; d_call: TRBD1; cdr3_nt: TGCAGCGTTTCCGGACAGGGCCACAATCAGCCCCAGCATTTT; cdr3_aa: CSVSGQGHNQPQHF
v_call: TRBV7-2; clone_size: once; j_call: TRBJ2-7; d_call: NA; cdr3_nt: TGTGCCAGCAGCTTAGACTTCCGCCGTAGAGGAATGGCGAGCTACGAGCAGTACTTC; cdr3_aa: CASSLDFRRRGMASYEQYF
v_call: TRBV28; clone_size: NA; j_call: TRBJ1-4; d_call: TRBD1; cdr3_nt: TGTGCCAGCAGTGAACGGACCGACAGGGGGCTTGAAAAACTGTTTTTT; cdr3_aa: CASSERTDRGLEKLFF
v_call: TRBV2; clone_size: once; j_call: TRBJ1-2; d_call: TRBD1; cdr3_nt: TGTGCCAGCAGTGATCGGACAGGCCTTGGGGGCTACACCTTC; cdr3_aa: CASSDRTGLGGYTF
v_call: TRBV6-5; clone_size: NA; j_call: TRBJ2-7; d_call: NA; cdr3_nt: TGTGCCAGCAGTTACTTCAGGGGCTACGAGCAGTACTTC; cdr3_aa: CASSYFRGYEQYF
v_call: TRBV27; clone_size: NA; j_call: TRBJ1-1; d_call: NA; cdr3_nt: TGTGCCAGCACCGGGTCGGGGGGAACTGAAGCTTTCTTT; cdr3_aa: CASTGSGGTEAFF
v_call: TRBV10-3; clone_size: NA; j_call: TRBJ2-7; d_call: TRBD2; cdr3_nt: TGTGCCATGTGGGGCGGGGGGTTTCACGAGCAGTACTTC; cdr3_aa: CAMWGGGFHEQYF
v_call: TRBV4-3; clone_size: once; j_call: TRBJ2-7; d_call: TRBD2; cdr3_nt: TGCGCCAGCAGCCAAGATATGGGAGGACTAGCGGGGGGTATCGGCTCCGAGCAGTACTTC; cdr3_aa: CASSQDMGGLAGGIGSEQYF
v_call: TRBV5-4; clone_size: NA; j_call: TRBJ2-6; d_call: NA; cdr3_nt: TGTGCCAGCAGCTTGGCGGGACTGCTCTCTGGGGCCAACGTCCTGACTTTC; cdr3_aa: CASSLAGLLSGANVLTF
v_call: TRBV10-3; clone_size: NA; j_call: TRBJ2-5; d_call: TRBD2; cdr3_nt: TGTGCCATCAGTGAAATTAGCGGGGGGGAAGAGACCCAGTACTTC; cdr3_aa: CAISEISGGEETQYF
v_call: TRBV27; clone_size: NA; j_call: TRBJ2-7; d_call: TRBD2; cdr3_nt: TGTGCCAGCAGCCCCAGGACTAGCGGGGGGGCCCTTCCGCCTTACGAGCAGTACTTC; cdr3_aa: CASSPRTSGGALPPYEQYF
v_call: TRBV4-2; clone_size: NA; j_call: TRBJ2-5; d_call: TRBD1; cdr3_nt: TGTGCCAGCAGCCTATCGACAGGGGAGGAGACCCAGTACTTC; cdr3_aa: CASSLSTGEETQYF
v_call: TRBV5-6; clone_size: NA; j_call: TRBJ1-1; d_call: NA; cdr3_nt: TGTGCCAGCAGCGGGGGACAAACCGACACTGAAGCTTTCTTT; cdr3_aa: CASSGGQTDTEAFF
v_call: TRBV10-3; clone_size: NA; j_call: TRBJ2-3; d_call: TRBD2; cdr3_nt: TGTGCCATCAGTGAGTCATATAGCGGGGGGGCGACAGATACGCAGTATTTT; cdr3_aa: CAISESYSGGATDTQYF